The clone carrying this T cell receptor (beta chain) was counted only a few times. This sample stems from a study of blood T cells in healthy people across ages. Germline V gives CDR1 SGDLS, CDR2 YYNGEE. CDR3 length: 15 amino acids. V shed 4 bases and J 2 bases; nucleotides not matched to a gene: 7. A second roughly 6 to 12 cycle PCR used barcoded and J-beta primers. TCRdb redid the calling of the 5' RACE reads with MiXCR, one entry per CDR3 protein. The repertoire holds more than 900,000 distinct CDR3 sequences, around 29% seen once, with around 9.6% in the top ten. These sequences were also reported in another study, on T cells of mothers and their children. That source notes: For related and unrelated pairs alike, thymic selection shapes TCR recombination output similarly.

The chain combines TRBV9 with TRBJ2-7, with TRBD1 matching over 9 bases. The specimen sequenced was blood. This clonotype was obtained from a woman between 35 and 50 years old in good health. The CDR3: CASSSDRGATYEQYF. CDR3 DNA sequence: TGTGCCAGCAGCTCTGACAGGGGGGCCACCTACGAGCAGTACTTC.